This TCR beta chain was recorded in a study of cytomegalovirus exposure and HLA in healthy donors (TCRdb year 2017). For the study in its entirety: An earlier analysis of 587 of the donors reported around 280 Gb of sequence data and 90 million to 120 million unique TCR beta sequences obtained from about 179 million T cells. An early release covering roughly 640 HLA-typed donors comprised approximately 290 gigabases of sequencing data and tens of millions of unique TCR sequences. Among the 398 genotyped donors, 81% belonged to the genetic ancestry cluster associated with self-reported Caucasian donors. The study aimed to test whether signatures of past pathogen exposure could be identified by cataloging public T cell receptors. The study used immunosequencing to profile the T cell repertoires of approximately 630 subjects and linked those repertoires to cytomegalovirus serostatus. A separate validation cohort of roughly 120 different subjects was used in addition to the approximately 610-subject first cohort. To predict cytomegalovirus infection status, the study brought together high-throughput TCR immunosequencing, statistical association of individual TCRs with disease status, and machine learning. A later analysis re-analyzed previously published TCR beta repertoires from several hundred donors and added high-resolution HLA genotyping to study TCR occurrence patterns. Rather than using new phenotypic data, the later analysis identified candidate immune exposures from TCR beta sequences and from how often those sequences occurred across donors. In an earlier analysis of 587 of the donors, high-throughput TCR beta sequencing was used to judge whether each TCR beta V gene segment behaved as functional or pseudogenic. Donor age, sex, ethnicity and CMV serostatus were collected together with the repertoire data. Genome-wide SNP genotypes for about three fifths of the roughly 670 donors were used in a later genetic analysis, which treated that subset as a discovery cohort. Every discovery cohort repertoire had been produced on one sequencing platform. Class I and class II HLA loci were covered by the typing at four-digit resolution. The number of donors typed differed by locus, with roughly 629-640 for A, B, C, DRB1 and DQB1, roughly 520 for DQA1, approximately 570 for DPA1, and over 400 for DPB1. A few DR-DQ haplotypes were handled as single units for association and clustering because linkage in the cohort was strong. On average, roughly 240,000 unique TCR beta nucleotide sequences were sequenced per donor among a few hundred genotyped donors of the cohort, with about 19% of those sequences being non-productive.

As for this clone: Which antigen it targets is not known. The record has no base qualities; no much larger clone is one base away.

The library was produced with the immunoSEQ multiplex PCR assay. A mixture of 60 forward primers for TCR Vbeta segments and 13 reverse primers for TCR Jbeta segments was used in the multiplex PCR. A multiplex PCR assay on genomic DNA amplified the CDR3 region of rearranged TCR beta genes. The amplified TCR beta libraries were sequenced on the Illumina HiSeq System as 87-base-pair reads. The source study handled its data this way. Across the roughly 600 repertoires, a later analysis counted tens of millions of unique TCR beta chains, 9.5 million to 13 million of which were shared by at least two donors. A nearest-neighbor algorithm error-corrected the raw reads and collapsed the reads into unique sequences, merging closely related sequences to remove PCR and sequencing errors. V, D and J gene segments were assigned by aligning CDR3 sequences to IMGT reference sequences. For a sequence to be retained, a match of at least six nucleotides to both a V gene segment and a J gene segment was required. Rearrangements were called productive when the CDR3 lacked stop codons and stayed in frame with V and J; all others were non-productive. CDR3 was defined according to IMGT convention as the region running from the second conserved V-encoded cysteine to the conserved J-encoded phenylalanine. The earlier analysis of a few hundred of the donors excluded sequences that lacked an unambiguous match to a single V gene segment. In an earlier analysis of approximately 560 of the donors, a V segment was called functional when productive rearrangements were above 56.7%, and segregating when the standard deviation between donors exceeded 5%. A statistical classification framework was built for diagnosing cytomegalovirus status from the catalog of TCR beta chain sequences. A later analysis assigned V and J genes by comparing TCR nucleotide sequences with IMGT/GENE-DB human TR gene sequences. A later analysis assigned CDR3 sequences and most-parsimonious VDJ recombination scenarios with the TCRdist pipeline. In a later analysis, every TCR beta chain was defined by the combination of its CDR3 amino acid sequence and its V-gene family, and reads without a unique V-gene family were dropped. As a way to deal with suspected cross-contamination and a sequencing artifact, a later analysis dropped roughly 620 nucleotide sequences that were highly shared and had low generation probability. For each public chain, a later analysis derived a clonal expansion index from normalized ranks of inferred template counts within each repertoire. Generation probabilities in a later analysis came from a VDJ recombination model fitted to out-of-frame rearrangements, and those results were checked against IGoR. In a later analysis, TCR-TCR, TCR-HLA and TCR-CMV co-occurrence was scored with hypergeometric tests, and a repertoire-size bias correction was applied to TCR pairs. A later analysis estimated false discovery rates by permuting HLA or CMV assignments 20 times. In a later analysis, co-occurring TCRs were grouped with DBSCAN, and TCRdist sequence similarity was added when clustering was performed within HLA-allele-positive subsets. Co-occurrence clustering excluded repertoires with fewer than 30,000 or more than 120,000 public chains, plus five with anomalous nucleotide sharing. This is the immuneACCESS table as TCRdb keeps it, with only in-frame sequences that have V and J called. A part of the clones is gone; compared with another copy, unresolved V genes explain less than half, and the rest is unexplained. That table is the source of V, J and clone size, and D and trimming were worked out from the DNA. For this sample there are 100,000 to 120,000 clones; more than 70% appear just once. 2.5% to 3.5% of the sample lies in the top ten.

As encoded in the germline V gene, CDR1 is SGHRS while CDR2 is YFSETQ. The V and J ends are trimmed by 0 bases and 3 bases, leaving 9 bases between them. The CDR3 goes from the cysteine to the phenylalanine over 15 residues. Of the read, only the CDR3 DNA is kept; its 45 bases are in frame from base 1. The research as a whole found: Most CMV-associated TCR beta chains appeared to be HLA-restricted in a later analysis, and the HLA associations seemed to be driven largely by CMV exposure. Most TCR sequences were seen in very few donors, while some public TCRs were found in many individuals. The classifier was reported to diagnose cytomegalovirus status with high specificity and sensitivity in both the original and validation cohorts. In this cohort, only TCR beta chains were sequenced, and detectable features were limited by the absence of alpha or paired-chain data. Correlated functional status among segregating V segments might reflect linkage disequilibrium, but an unknown experimental factor could not be ruled out. A later analysis associated about 17,000 TCR beta sequences with specific HLA alleles at a false discovery rate of 0.05. Because counts were too low, about 17 rarely observed V segments, including chromosome 9 orphons, were excluded from the earlier analysis of several hundred of the donors. Some IMGT-functional V segments, including TRBV6-2 and TRBV6-3, could not be told apart with the 87-base-pair reads, so those segments were excluded. In a later analysis, TCR association rates were found to vary across HLA loci, with the most associated TCRs seen for DRB1 alleles and the fewest for HLA-C alleles. In vitro tests confirmed that a few of the cytomegalovirus-associated TCR beta chains recognize cytomegalovirus antigens. The study listed around 160 TCR beta chains as associated with cytomegalovirus. A cluster of highly shared sequence variants was judged likely to represent a technical artifact of the sequencing pipeline. A later genetic analysis associated a missense DCLRE1C variant with V-gene and J-gene trimming of TCR beta chains, and an independent cohort replicated the association. In an earlier analysis of about 600 of the donors, most TCR beta V segments appeared in productive rearrangements about 87% or about 30% of the time, broadly matching IMGT annotations. The authors suggested that the approach could potentially be extended to other disease states and immunological phenotypes. For the cohort, immune exposure information was limited to CMV serostatus. According to a later analysis, parvovirus B19, influenza, CMV and Epstein-Barr virus appeared linked to several top co-occurrence clusters. Compared with the approximately 710-donor mean, donors in an Asian-associated ancestry cluster had fewer N-insertions in productive TCRs, according to a later genetic analysis. Roughly uniform sequencing depth across donors was assumed in presence/absence analyses, although this assumption may not hold. Because some donors lacked HLA typing at each locus, the association tests relied only on the typed subset. A further reported finding was that TCR beta sequences accurately predicted the HLA-A and HLA-B alleles for most subjects in the first cohort. When HLA alleles, especially DR and DQ, strongly co-occurred, attributing TCR associations to individual alleles was difficult. A later analysis found that HLA-associated TCR beta chains were more clonally expanded and had lower generation probabilities than equally common non-associated chains.

The cohort was made up of 666 healthy bone marrow donors. At the time of sampling, every cohort member was nominally healthy, though immune exposures that went unrecorded were likely present. The donor tested CMV seropositive and was one of the 289 seropositive cohort members. A peripheral blood sample was collected from each donor, and TCR beta sequencing was performed on peripheral blood mononuclear cells. The Qiagen DNeasy Blood Extraction Kit was used to extract genomic DNA from the blood cell samples. Here the chain combines TRBV5-1 and TRBJ2-2; TRBD2 is a possible D gene, resting on 6 matching bases. The receptor comes from a woman aged 60-75 years in good health and CMV-seropositive. Input material: PBMCs. The CDR3 here reads CASSLEREYTGELFF. The bases are TGCGCCAGCAGCTTGGAACGGGAGTACACCGGGGAGCTGTTTTTT.